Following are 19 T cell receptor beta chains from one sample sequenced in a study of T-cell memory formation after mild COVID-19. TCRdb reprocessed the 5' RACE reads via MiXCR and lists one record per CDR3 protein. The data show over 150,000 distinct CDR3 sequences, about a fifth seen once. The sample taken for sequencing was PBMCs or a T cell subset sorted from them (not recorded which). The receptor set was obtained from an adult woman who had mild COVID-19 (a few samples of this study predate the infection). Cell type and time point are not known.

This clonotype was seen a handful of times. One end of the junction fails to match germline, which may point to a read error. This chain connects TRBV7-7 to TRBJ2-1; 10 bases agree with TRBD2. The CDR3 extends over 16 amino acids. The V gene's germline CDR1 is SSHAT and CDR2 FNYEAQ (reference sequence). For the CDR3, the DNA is TGTGCTAGCAGCTTAGGGCCTAGCGGGAGTGAGAATGAGCAGTTCTTC. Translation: CASSLGPSGSENEQFF.

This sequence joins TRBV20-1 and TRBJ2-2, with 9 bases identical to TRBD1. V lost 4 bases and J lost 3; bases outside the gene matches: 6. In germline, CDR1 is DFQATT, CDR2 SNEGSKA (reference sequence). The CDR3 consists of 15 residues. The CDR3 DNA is TGCAGTGCTAAAACGGGACAGGGTTACACCGGGGAGCTGTTTTTT. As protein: CSAKTGQGYTGELFF.

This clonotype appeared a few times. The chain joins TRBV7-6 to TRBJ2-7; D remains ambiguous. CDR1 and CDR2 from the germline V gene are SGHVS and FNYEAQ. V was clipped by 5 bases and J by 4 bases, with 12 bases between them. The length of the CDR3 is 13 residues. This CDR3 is CASSHGSRYEQYF. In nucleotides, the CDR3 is TGTGCCAGCAGCCACGGATCTAGATACGAGCAGTACTTC.

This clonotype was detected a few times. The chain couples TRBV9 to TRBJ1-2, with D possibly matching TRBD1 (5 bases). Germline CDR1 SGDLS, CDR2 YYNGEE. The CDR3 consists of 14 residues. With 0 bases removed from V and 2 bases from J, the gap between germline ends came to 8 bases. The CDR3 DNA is TGTGCCAGCAGCGTAGGCGGGACCAACTATGGCTACACCTTC. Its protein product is CASSVGGTNYGYTF.

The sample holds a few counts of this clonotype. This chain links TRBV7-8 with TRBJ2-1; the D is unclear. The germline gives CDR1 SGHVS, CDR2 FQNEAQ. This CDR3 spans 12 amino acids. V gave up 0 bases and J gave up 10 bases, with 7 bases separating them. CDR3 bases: TGTGCCAGCAGCTTAGCGTTACGGGAGCAGTTCTTC. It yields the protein CASSLALREQFF.

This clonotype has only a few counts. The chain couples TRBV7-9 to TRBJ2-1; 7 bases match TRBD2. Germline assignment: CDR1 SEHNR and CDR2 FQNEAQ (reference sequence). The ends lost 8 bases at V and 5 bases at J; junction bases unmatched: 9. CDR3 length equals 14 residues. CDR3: CASRGGRANNEQFF. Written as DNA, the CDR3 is TGTGCCAGCCGGGGCGGGAGAGCCAACAATGAGCAGTTCTTC.

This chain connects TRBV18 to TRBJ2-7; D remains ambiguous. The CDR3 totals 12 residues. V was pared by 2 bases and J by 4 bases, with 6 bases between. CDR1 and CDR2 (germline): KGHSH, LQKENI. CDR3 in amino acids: CASSPWGYEQYF. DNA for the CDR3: TGTGCCAGCTCACCATGGGGTTACGAGCAGTACTTC. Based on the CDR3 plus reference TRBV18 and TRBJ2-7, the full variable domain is NAGVMQNPRHLVRRRGQEARLRCSPMKGHSHVYWYRQLPEEGLKFMVYLQKENIIDESGMPKERFSAEFPKEGPSILRIQQVVRGDSAAYFCASSPWGYEQYFGPGTRLTVT.

The CDR3 here is CSARDMREGPGGELFF. The CDR3 DNA reads as TGCAGTGCTAGAGATATGCGGGAGGGCCCTGGCGGGGAGCTGTTTTTT. The V gene is TRBV20-1, the J gene TRBJ2-2; TRBD2 aligns across 9 bases. Germline CDR1 DFQATT, CDR2 SNEGSKA (reference sequence). The ends lost 0 bases at V and 7 bases at J; junction bases unmatched: 9. This CDR3 spans 16 amino acids.

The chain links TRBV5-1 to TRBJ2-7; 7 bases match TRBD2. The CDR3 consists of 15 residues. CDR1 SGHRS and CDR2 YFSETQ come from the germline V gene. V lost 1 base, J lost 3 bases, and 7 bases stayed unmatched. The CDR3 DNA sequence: TGCGCCAGCAGCTTGTCTAGCGGAGAACTCTACGAGCAGTACTTC. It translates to CASSLSSGELYEQYF. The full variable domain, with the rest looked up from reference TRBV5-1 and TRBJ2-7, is KAGVTQTPRYLIKTRGQQVTLSCSPISGHRSVSWYQQTPGQGLQFLFEYFSETQRNKGNFPGRFSGRQFSNSRSEMNVSTLELGDSALYLCASSLSSGELYEQYFGPGTRLTVT.

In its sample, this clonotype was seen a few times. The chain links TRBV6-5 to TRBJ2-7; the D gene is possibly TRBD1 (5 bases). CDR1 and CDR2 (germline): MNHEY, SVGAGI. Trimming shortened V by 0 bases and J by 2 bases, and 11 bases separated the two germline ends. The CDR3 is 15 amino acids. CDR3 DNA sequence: TGTGCCAGCAGTTACTCAGATGGGGCCGCCTACGAGCAGTACTTC. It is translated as CASSYSDGAAYEQYF.

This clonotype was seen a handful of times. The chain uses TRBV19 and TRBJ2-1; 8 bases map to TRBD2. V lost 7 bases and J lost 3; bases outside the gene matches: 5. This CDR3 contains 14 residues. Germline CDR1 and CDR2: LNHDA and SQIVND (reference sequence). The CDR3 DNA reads TGTGCCAGTACCCGGGGGGGGGACTACAATGAGCAGTTCTTC. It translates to CASTRGGDYNEQFF.

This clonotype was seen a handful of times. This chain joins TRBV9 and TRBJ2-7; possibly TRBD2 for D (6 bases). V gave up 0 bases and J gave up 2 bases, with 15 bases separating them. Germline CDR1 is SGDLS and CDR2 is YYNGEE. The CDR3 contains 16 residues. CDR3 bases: TGTGCCAGCAGCGTAGATCTGCACACGGGGGCCTACGAGCAGTACTTC. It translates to CASSVDLHTGAYEQYF.

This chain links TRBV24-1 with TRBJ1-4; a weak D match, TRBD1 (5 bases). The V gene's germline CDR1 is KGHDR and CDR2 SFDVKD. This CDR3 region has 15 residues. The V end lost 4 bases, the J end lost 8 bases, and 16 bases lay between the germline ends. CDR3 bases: TGTGCCACCAGTGACAACAGGCCCTTTTGGGAAAAACTGTTTTTT. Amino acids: CATSDNRPFWEKLFF.

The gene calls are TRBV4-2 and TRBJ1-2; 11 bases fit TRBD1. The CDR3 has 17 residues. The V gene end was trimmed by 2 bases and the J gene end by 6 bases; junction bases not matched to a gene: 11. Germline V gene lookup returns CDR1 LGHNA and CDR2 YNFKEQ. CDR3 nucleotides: TGTGCCAGCAGCCAAACCGGGACAGGGGGTAGTAGCGATGGCTACACCTTC. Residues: CASSQTGTGGSSDGYTF.

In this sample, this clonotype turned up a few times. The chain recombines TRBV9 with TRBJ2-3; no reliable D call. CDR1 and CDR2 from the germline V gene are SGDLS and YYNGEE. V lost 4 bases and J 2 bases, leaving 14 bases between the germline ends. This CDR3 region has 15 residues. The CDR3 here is CASSLFSGDTDTQYF. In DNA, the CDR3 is TGTGCCAGCAGCCTCTTCAGTGGGGACACAGATACGCAGTATTTT.

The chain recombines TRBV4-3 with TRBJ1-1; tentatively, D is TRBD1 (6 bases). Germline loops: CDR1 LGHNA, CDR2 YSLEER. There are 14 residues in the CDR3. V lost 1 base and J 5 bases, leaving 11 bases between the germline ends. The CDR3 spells CASSQATGLTEAFF. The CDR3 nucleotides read TGCGCCAGCAGCCAAGCAACAGGGCTGACTGAAGCTTTCTTT.

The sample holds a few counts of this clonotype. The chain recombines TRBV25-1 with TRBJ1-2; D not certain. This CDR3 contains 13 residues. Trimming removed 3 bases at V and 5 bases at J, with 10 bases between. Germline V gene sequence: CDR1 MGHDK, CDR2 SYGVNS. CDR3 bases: TGTGCCAGCAGTGATCCGTCGCTTTATGGCTACACCTTC. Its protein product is CASSDPSLYGYTF.

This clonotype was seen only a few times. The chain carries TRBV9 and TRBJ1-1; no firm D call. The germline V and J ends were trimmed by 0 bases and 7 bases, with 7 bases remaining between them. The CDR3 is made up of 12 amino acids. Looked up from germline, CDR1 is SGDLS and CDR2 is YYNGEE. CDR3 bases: TGTGCCAGCAGCGTAGCTGAGAATGAAGCTTTCTTT. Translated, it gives CASSVAENEAFF.

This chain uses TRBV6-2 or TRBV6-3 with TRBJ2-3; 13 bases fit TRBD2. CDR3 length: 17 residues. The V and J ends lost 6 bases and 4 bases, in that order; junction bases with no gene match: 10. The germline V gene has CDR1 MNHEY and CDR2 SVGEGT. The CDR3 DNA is TGTGCCAGCAGCACTTGGGGACTAGCGGGAAGGTCAGATACGCAGTATTTT. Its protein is CASSTWGLAGRSDTQYF.